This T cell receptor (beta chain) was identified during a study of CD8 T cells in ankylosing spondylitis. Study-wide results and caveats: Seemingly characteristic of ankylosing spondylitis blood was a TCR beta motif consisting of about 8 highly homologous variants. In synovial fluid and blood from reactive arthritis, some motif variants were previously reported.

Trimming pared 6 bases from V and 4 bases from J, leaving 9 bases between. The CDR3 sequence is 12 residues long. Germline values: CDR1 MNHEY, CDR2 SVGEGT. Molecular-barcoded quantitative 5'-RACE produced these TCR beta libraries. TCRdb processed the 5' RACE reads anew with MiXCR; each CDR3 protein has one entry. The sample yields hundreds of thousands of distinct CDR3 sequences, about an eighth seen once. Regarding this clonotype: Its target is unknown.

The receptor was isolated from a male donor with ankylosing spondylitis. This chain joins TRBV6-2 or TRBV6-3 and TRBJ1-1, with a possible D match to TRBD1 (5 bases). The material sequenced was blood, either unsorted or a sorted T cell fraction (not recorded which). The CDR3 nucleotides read TGTGCCAGCAGAAGGGGAGGCACTGAAGCTTTCTTT. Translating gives CASRRGGTEAFF.